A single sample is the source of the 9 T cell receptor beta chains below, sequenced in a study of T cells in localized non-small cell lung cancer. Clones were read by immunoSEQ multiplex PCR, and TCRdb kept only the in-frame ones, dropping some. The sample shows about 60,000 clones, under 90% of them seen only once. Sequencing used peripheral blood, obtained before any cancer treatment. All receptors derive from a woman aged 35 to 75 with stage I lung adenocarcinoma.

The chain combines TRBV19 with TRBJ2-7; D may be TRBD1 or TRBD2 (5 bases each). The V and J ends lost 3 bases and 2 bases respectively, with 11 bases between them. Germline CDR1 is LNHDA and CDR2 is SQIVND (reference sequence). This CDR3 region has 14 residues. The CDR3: CASSIRQGPYEQYF. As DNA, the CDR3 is TGTGCCAGTAGTATTAGGCAGGGACCCTACGAGCAGTACTTC.

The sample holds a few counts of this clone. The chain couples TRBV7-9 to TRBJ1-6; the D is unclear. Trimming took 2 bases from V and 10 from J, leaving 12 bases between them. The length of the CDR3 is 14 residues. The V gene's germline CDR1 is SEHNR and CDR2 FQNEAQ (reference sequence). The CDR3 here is CASSLSPAGSPLHF. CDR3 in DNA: TGTGCCAGCAGCTTAAGCCCAGCGGGGTCACCCCTCCACTTT.

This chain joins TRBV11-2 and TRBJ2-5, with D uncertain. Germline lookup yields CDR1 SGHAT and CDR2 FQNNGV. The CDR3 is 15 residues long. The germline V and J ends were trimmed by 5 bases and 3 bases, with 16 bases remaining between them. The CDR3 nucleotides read TGTGCCAGCAGCCCCCAATCGGGTCCGGAAGAGACCCAGTACTTC. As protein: CASSPQSGPEETQYF.

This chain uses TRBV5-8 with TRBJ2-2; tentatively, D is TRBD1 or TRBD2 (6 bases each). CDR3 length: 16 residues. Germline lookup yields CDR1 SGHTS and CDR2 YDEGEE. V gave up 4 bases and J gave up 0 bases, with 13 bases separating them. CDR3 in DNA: TGTGCCAGCAGCCCGGGGAGGACAGCGAACACCGGGGAGCTGTTTTTT. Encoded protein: CASSPGRTANTGELFF. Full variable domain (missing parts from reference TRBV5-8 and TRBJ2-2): EAGVTQSPTHLIKTRGQQATLRCSPISGHTSVYWYQQALGLGLQFLLWYDEGEERNRGNFPPRFSGRQFPNYSSELNVNALELEDSALYLCASSPGRTANTGELFFGEGSRLTVL.

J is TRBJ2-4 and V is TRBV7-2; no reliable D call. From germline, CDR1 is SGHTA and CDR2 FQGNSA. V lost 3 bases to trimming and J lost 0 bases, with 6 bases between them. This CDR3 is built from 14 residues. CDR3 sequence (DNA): TGTGCCAGCAGCTTGGAGACAGCCAAAAACATTCAGTACTTC. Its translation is CASSLETAKNIQYF. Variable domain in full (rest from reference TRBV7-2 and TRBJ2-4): GAGVSQSPSNKVTEKGKDVELRCDPISGHTALYWYRQSLGQGLEFLIYFQGNSAPDKSGLPSDRFSAERTGGSVSTLTIQRTQQEDSAVYLCASSLETAKNIQYFGAGTRLSVL.

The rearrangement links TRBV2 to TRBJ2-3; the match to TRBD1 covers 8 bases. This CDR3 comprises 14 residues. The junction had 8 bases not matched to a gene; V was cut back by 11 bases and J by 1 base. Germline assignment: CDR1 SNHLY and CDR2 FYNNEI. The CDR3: CAGQGGLGTDTQYF. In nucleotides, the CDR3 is TGTGCCGGACAGGGAGGATTGGGCACAGATACGCAGTATTTT.

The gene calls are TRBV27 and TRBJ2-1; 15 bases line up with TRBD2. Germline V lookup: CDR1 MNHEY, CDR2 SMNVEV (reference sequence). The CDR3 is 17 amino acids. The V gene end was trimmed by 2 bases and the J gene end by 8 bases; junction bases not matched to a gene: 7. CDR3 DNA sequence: TGTGCCAGCAGTTTAGGCACAGGACTAGCGGGAGGGTATGAGCAGTTCTTC. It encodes CASSLGTGLAGGYEQFF.

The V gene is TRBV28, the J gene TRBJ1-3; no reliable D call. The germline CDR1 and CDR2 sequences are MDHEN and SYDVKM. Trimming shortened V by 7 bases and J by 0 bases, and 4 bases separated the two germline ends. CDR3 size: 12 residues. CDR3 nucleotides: TGTGCCAGCACCTCCTCTGGAAACACCATATATTTT. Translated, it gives CASTSSGNTIYF. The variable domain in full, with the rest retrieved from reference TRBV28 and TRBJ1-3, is DVKVTQSSRYLVKRTGEKVFLECVQDMDHENMFWYRQDPGLGLRLIYFSYDVKMKEKGDIPEGYSVSREKKERFSLILESASTNQTSMYLCASTSSGNTIYFGEGSWLTVV.

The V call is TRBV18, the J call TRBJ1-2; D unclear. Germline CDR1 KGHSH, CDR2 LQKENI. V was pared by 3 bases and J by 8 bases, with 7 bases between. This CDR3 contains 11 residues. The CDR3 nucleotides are TGTGCCAGCTCACCGGATCAAGGCTACACCTTC. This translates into CASSPDQGYTF.